One sample yielded the 13 T cell receptor beta chains listed below, sequenced in a study of graft-versus-host responses after intestinal transplantation. No cognate antigen is known for these TCRs. Generated by immunoSEQ multiplex PCR, the TCRdb table keeps only in-frame clones and is missing some. The sample has tens of thousands of clones; 85% to 95% are singletons. Sequences were derived from unstimulated CD4+ T cells sorted from spleen or lymph node cells, sampled before transplant. These receptors all come from a human donor who was the organ donor for an intestinal transplant.

The J gene is TRBJ2-5, the V gene TRBV7-2, with 9 bases that match TRBD1. The germline gives CDR1 SGHTA, CDR2 FQGNSA. Trimming cost V 5 bases and J 11 bases; bases outside gene matches: 18. The CDR3 has 16 residues. The CDR3 DNA is TGTGCCAGCAGCCGCTTAACTCCGTACAGGGGGCATGAGCAGTACTTC. As protein: CASSRLTPYRGHEQYF.

The table lists this clone with a few counts. This chain connects TRBV19 to TRBJ2-7, with TRBD2 matching 13 bases. Looked up from germline, CDR1 is LNHDA and CDR2 is SQIVND (reference sequence). With V trimmed by 3 bases and J by 8 bases, 4 bases remained unmatched. The CDR3 is 14 residues long. CDR3 sequence: CASSIRLAGGQQYF. CDR3 coding DNA: TGTGCCAGTAGTATCCGACTAGCGGGAGGACAGCAGTACTTC. The full variable domain, completed using reference TRBV19 and TRBJ2-7, is DGGITQSPKYLFRKEGQNVTLSCEQNLNHDAMYWYRQDPGQGLRLIYYSQIVNDFQKGDIAEGYSVSREKKESFPLTVTSAQKNPTAFYLCASSIRLAGGQQYFGPGTRLTVT.

The chain uses TRBV7-2 and TRBJ1-5; D might be TRBD1 (5 bases). The CDR3 has 14 residues. With 4 bases removed from V and 2 bases from J, the gap between germline ends came to 9 bases. Germline lookup yields CDR1 SGHTA and CDR2 FQGNSA. The DNA of the CDR3 is TGTGCCAGCAGCTCTCAGGGCGGCAATCAGCCCCAGCATTTT. Translated: CASSSQGGNQPQHF.

The chain has TRBV19 and TRBJ2-4; TRBD2 matches 13 bases. Looked up from germline, CDR1 is LNHDA and CDR2 is SQIVND (reference sequence). Trimming removed 4 bases from V and 2 bases from J; junction bases left unmatched: 2. This CDR3 has 16 amino acids. The CDR3 bases are TGTGCCAGTAGTACGGGACTAGCGGGAACCAAAAACATTCAGTACTTC. This sequence encodes CASSTGLAGTKNIQYF.

The CDR3 sequence: CASRPQTGGFYEQYF. CDR3 coding DNA: TGTGCCAGCAGACCCCAAACAGGGGGCTTCTACGAGCAGTACTTC. The V and J genes are TRBV28 and TRBJ2-7; 9 bases agree with TRBD1. Germline V CDR1 and CDR2: MDHEN, SYDVKM. This CDR3 has 15 residues. V trimming: 6 bases; J trimming: 3 bases; junction bases outside the gene matches: 9.

This chain links TRBV2 with TRBJ2-3; D may be TRBD2 (5 bases). The germline V gene has CDR1 SNHLY and CDR2 FYNNEI. CDR3 length: 14 amino acids. The V end lost 6 bases, the J end lost 1 base, and 11 bases lay between the germline ends. This chain's CDR3 is CASSPDLGTDTQYF. CDR3 sequence (DNA): TGTGCCAGCAGCCCGGACTTAGGCACAGATACGCAGTATTTT. Full variable domain (missing parts from reference TRBV2 and TRBJ2-3): EPEVTQTPSHQVTQMGQEVILRCVPISNHLYFYWYRQILGQKVEFLVSFYNNEISEKSEIFDDQFSVERPDGSNFTLKIRSTKLEDSAMYFCASSPDLGTDTQYFGPGTRLTVL.

This chain links TRBV5-4 with TRBJ1-3; D is unclear. CDR3 length: 16 residues. In germline, CDR1 is SGHNT, CDR2 YYREEE (reference sequence). Trimming left V 0 bases short and J 0 bases short, with 10 bases between. The CDR3: CASSLDPGSSGNTIYF. DNA for the CDR3: TGTGCCAGCAGCTTGGACCCGGGGAGCTCTGGAAACACCATATATTTT.

The V and J genes are TRBV7-3 and TRBJ2-2; 12 nucleotides match TRBD2. The CDR3 has 15 residues. V gave up 4 bases and J gave up 7 bases; unmatched junction bases: 4. Looked up from germline, CDR1 is SGHTA and CDR2 is FQGTGA. The CDR3 nucleotides read TGTGCCAGCAGCTCTAGCGGGAGGGCCCACGGGGAGCTGTTTTTT. This codes for CASSSSGRAHGELFF.

This rearrangement joins TRBV30 to TRBJ1-5; unclear D gene. The CDR3 runs 12 residues. Trimming removed 1 base from V and 2 bases from J, with 3 bases in between. Per germline, CDR1 GTSNPN and CDR2 SVGIG (reference sequence). This chain's CDR3 is CAWSGGNQPQHF. The DNA for the CDR3 is TGTGCCTGGAGTGGGGGCAATCAGCCCCAGCATTTT.

The chain couples TRBV2 to TRBJ2-5; no firm D call. The CDR3 extends over 14 amino acids. Trimming left V 0 bases short and J 7 bases short, with 12 bases between. Germline CDR1 and CDR2: SNHLY and FYNNEI. CDR3 nucleotides: TGTGCCAGCAGTGAAGCGGTCCCCCGTGGGACCCAGTACTTC. It encodes CASSEAVPRGTQYF.

CDR3 region: CATSERLAPQETQYF. CDR3 DNA: TGTGCCACCAGCGAACGCCTAGCGCCCCAAGAGACCCAGTACTTC. V and J are TRBV15 and TRBJ2-5; D possibly corresponds to TRBD2 (6 bases). The CDR3 loop spans 15 amino acids. Trimming took off 5 bases at V and 1 base at J, with 14 bases between the two ends. Germline V gives CDR1 LNHNV, CDR2 YYDKDF (reference sequence).

The gene calls are TRBV6-5 and TRBJ1-1; a possible D gene is TRBD1 (5 bases). Germline CDR1 MNHEY, CDR2 SVGAGI. V lost 9 bases to trimming and J lost 10 bases, with 24 bases between them. The CDR3 contains 14 residues. The CDR3 region is CASYPRQSWFLAFF. DNA of the CDR3: TGTGCCAGTTACCCTCGACAGTCCTGGTTTTTAGCTTTCTTT.

This clone occurred once. The chain links TRBV28 to TRBJ2-7; perhaps TRBD1 as D (5 bases). The CDR3 loop spans 12 amino acids. The germline CDR1 and CDR2 sequences are MDHEN and SYDVKM. V lost 2 bases and J lost 4, with 6 bases in between. CDR3 bases: TGTGCCAGCAGTTTACAGGGTTACGAGCAGTACTTC. Amino acid sequence: CASSLQGYEQYF.